This entry lists 27 T cell receptor beta chains sequenced from one sample in a study of vaccination and CD4 T cells after COVID-19. The treatment denotes: approximately 11-day PBMC culture with coronavirus spike peptide pools or control peptides (ViraFEST assay). The collection of CD4+ T cells from the unexposed donor took place before the COVID-19 pandemic (2011-2018). The antigens of these receptors remain unknown. CD4+ T cells that had been cultured provided DNA sequenced with the Oncomine TCR Beta short-read assay. TCRdb fed the PCR reads into MiXCR, producing one record per CDR3 protein. The sample shows about 7,400 distinct CDR3 sequences, 35% to 40% of them seen only once. The sequenced sample was CD4+ T cells from blood, cultured in vitro. The receptors here all came from a human donor in good health.

V usage is TRBV7-2 and J usage is TRBJ2-1, with 11 positions matching TRBD2. CDR3 length equals 17 residues. V trimming: 0 bases; J trimming: 4 bases; junction bases outside the gene matches: 5. Germline CDR1 and CDR2: SGHTA and FQGNSA. The CDR3 nucleotides are TGTGCCAGCAGCTTAGCGATAGCGGGAGGGGTATACAATGAGCAGTTCTTC. Its protein is CASSLAIAGGVYNEQFF.

This clonotype was detected a few times. The chain links TRBV20-1 to TRBJ2-2; D might be TRBD1 or TRBD2, each matching 5 bases. This CDR3 region has 15 residues. V dropped 1 base and J dropped 4 bases, with 13 bases sitting between them. Germline assignment: CDR1 DFQATT and CDR2 SNEGSKA (reference sequence). The DNA of the CDR3 is TGCAGTGCTAGAGTGAACGGGGCCCCCACCGGGGAGCTGTTTTTT. Protein sequence: CSARVNGAPTGELFF.

This rearrangement joins TRBV12-3 or TRBV12-4 to TRBJ2-5; 7 bases agree with TRBD2. Trimming removed 7 bases from V and 2 bases from J; junction bases left unmatched: 4. The CDR3 is 13 amino acids. For the CDR3, the DNA is TGTGCCAGCACACGGGGAGGGCAAGAGACCCAGTACTTC. It is translated as CASTRGGQETQYF.

In its sample, this clonotype was seen once. The genes are TRBV20-1 and TRBJ2-7; a possible D gene is TRBD1 (6 bases). There are 13 residues in the CDR3. Germline assignment: CDR1 DFQATT and CDR2 SNEGSKA (reference sequence). CDR3: CSLEGDRLYEQYF. CDR3 DNA sequence: TGCAGCCTCGAGGGGGACCGCCTTTACGAGCAGTACTTC.

This rearrangement joins TRBV19 to TRBJ2-5; 9 positions agree with TRBD1. The CDR3 extends over 15 amino acids. Germline values: CDR1 LNHDA, CDR2 SQIVND (reference sequence). The ends lost 5 bases at V and 5 bases at J; junction bases unmatched: 9. The CDR3 reads CASSVGTGSGETQYF. DNA of the CDR3: TGTGCCAGTAGTGTCGGGACAGGGTCGGGGGAGACCCAGTACTTC.

The chain combines TRBV6-1 with TRBJ2-1; D unresolved. From germline, CDR1 is MNHNS and CDR2 SASEGT. CDR3 length: 16 amino acids. V was clipped by 6 bases and J by 6 bases, with 21 bases between them. The CDR3 region is CASSLLGLGISNEQFF. Written as DNA, the CDR3 is TGTGCCAGCAGCCTACTCGGGCTGGGGATAAGCAATGAGCAGTTCTTC.

The rearrangement joins TRBV20-1 to TRBJ2-7; D call uncertain. The ends were cut back, 7 bases at V and 3 bases at J, with 10 bases in the middle. CDR3 length equals 11 residues. Germline-derived CDR1 and CDR2 are DFQATT and SNEGSKA (reference sequence). The CDR3 loop is CSGSRGYEQYF. For the CDR3, the DNA is TGCAGTGGAAGTCGAGGCTACGAGCAGTACTTC.

The gene calls are TRBV7-2 and TRBJ1-1; perhaps TRBD1 as D (5 bases). This CDR3 region has 14 residues. In germline, CDR1 is SGHTA, CDR2 FQGNSA. The V end was cut by 5 bases, the J end by 0 bases, with 10 bases between. The CDR3, as DNA: TGTGCCAGCAGCCTACAGGTAATGAACACTGAAGCTTTCTTT. Protein product: CASSLQVMNTEAFF.

This rearrangement joins TRBV12-3 or TRBV12-4 to TRBJ1-1, with D hard to call. Trimming removed 11 bases at V and 0 bases at J, with 16 bases between. This CDR3 has 14 residues. Here the CDR3 reads CAGQPHRVNTEAFF. For the CDR3, the DNA is TGTGCCGGCCAACCGCATCGAGTGAACACTGAAGCTTTCTTT.

The chain employs TRBV7-9 and TRBJ2-3; D possibly corresponds to TRBD1 (6 bases). The CDR3 totals 16 residues. In germline, CDR1 is SEHNR, CDR2 FQNEAQ (reference sequence). V was cut by 5 bases and J by 1 base, with 16 bases left in between. The CDR3: CASSRGDTGGTDTQYF. CDR3 DNA sequence: TGTGCCAGCAGCCGAGGGGACACCGGGGGCACAGATACGCAGTATTTT.

This clonotype occurred a few times. This CDR3 is CAIRGDRTAHYGYTF. CDR3 coding DNA: TGTGCCATCAGGGGGGACAGAACGGCCCACTATGGCTACACCTTC. The chain uses TRBV10-3 and TRBJ1-2; 7 bases map to TRBD1. This CDR3 has 15 residues. Germline V CDR1 and CDR2: ENHRY, SYGVKD. The junction had 10 bases not matched to a gene; V was cut back by 6 bases and J by 3 bases.

This chain uses TRBV6-2 or TRBV6-3 with TRBJ1-1; perhaps TRBD1 as D (5 bases). The length of the CDR3 is 14 residues. The V gene's germline CDR1 is MNHEY and CDR2 SVGEGT. Trimming took 7 bases from V and 4 from J, leaving 16 bases between them. The CDR3 spells CASNPQAGITEAFF. CDR3 bases: TGTGCCAGCAACCCACAGGCAGGAATCACTGAAGCTTTCTTT.

There are a few counts of this clonotype. V gene TRBV10-3 combines with J gene TRBJ1-5; TRBD1 aligns across 7 bases. Trimming at V came to 10 bases and at J to 1 base, leaving 10 bases not matched to a gene. CDR1 is ENHRY, CDR2 SYGVKD, per germline. The CDR3 spans 15 residues. This CDR3 reads CATDREGRSNQPQHF. The CDR3 DNA is TGTGCCACAGACAGGGAGGGTCGGAGCAATCAGCCCCAGCATTTT.

The table lists this clonotype with a few counts. V usage is TRBV20-1 and J usage is TRBJ1-5, with D unresolved. Trimming stripped 3 bases from V and 2 bases from J, with 14 bases between. The CDR3 consists of 15 residues. Per germline, CDR1 DFQATT and CDR2 SNEGSKA (reference sequence). The DNA of the CDR3 is TGCAGTGCTAGGGAATGGAGGGTGGGCAATCAGCCCCAGCATTTT. Protein: CSAREWRVGNQPQHF.

This chain uses TRBV12-3 or TRBV12-4 with TRBJ2-1, with TRBD2 matching 11 bases. CDR3 length equals 15 residues. Losses at the gene ends were 3 bases for V and 6 bases for J; bases not matched to a gene: 4. The chain's CDR3 is CASSFVAGGSNEQFF. CDR3 DNA sequence: TGTGCCAGCAGTTTCGTAGCGGGAGGGAGCAATGAGCAGTTCTTC.

This sequence joins TRBV2 and TRBJ1-6, with TRBD1 matching 7 bases. V trimming: 6 bases; J trimming: 9 bases; junction bases outside the gene matches: 5. Germline lookup yields CDR1 SNHLY and CDR2 FYNNEI. This CDR3 contains 13 residues. Here the CDR3 reads CASSTGTASPLHF. Written as DNA, the CDR3 is TGTGCCAGCAGCACCGGGACAGCTTCACCCCTCCACTTT.

The chain recombines TRBV20-1 with TRBJ1-6; tentatively, D is TRBD1 (6 bases). Germline V gives CDR1 DFQATT, CDR2 SNEGSKA (reference sequence). This CDR3 is built from 17 residues. V shed 6 bases and J shed 0 bases, with 18 bases lying between them. The CDR3 nucleotides are TGCAGTGCACGGACGGGACACCAGAGCTCCTATAATTCACCCCTCCACTTT. Its protein product is CSARTGHQSSYNSPLHF.

This clonotype was counted between two and nine times. The chain couples TRBV24-1 to TRBJ2-3; perhaps TRBD2 as D (6 bases). The CDR3 spans 16 residues. Per the germline V gene, CDR1 is KGHDR and CDR2 is SFDVKD. V shed 4 bases and J shed 4 bases, with 17 bases lying between them. The CDR3: CATSDPTAGSADTQYF. CDR3 coding DNA: TGTGCCACCAGTGACCCCACCGCGGGGTCGGCAGATACGCAGTATTTT.

This clonotype was counted between two and nine times. The chain employs TRBV27 and TRBJ1-1; unclear D gene. The germline V gene encodes CDR1 MNHEY and CDR2 SMNVEV (reference sequence). This CDR3 spans 14 amino acids. Trimming shortened V by 4 bases and J by 10 bases, and 19 bases separated the two germline ends. Here the CDR3 reads CASSSSARESVAFF. The CDR3 nucleotides read TGTGCCAGCAGTTCGAGTGCGCGGGAGAGCGTAGCTTTCTTT.

The J gene is TRBJ2-1, the V gene TRBV7-2; D may match TRBD1 or TRBD2 (5 bases each). The better agreement between TRBJ2-7 and the DNA end casts doubt on the J call. This CDR3 is built from 12 residues. Germline V gives CDR1 SGHTA, CDR2 FQGNSA. CDR3 DNA: TGTGCCAGCAGCTTGGATGGGGGCGAGCAGTACTTC. It yields the protein CASSLDGGEQYF.

The chain couples TRBV20-1 to TRBJ2-2, with D unresolved. The V end was cut by 3 bases, the J end by 6 bases, with 14 bases between. The V gene's germline CDR1 is DFQATT and CDR2 SNEGSKA (reference sequence). The CDR3 extends over 14 amino acids. The DNA of the CDR3 is TGCAGTGCTAGCAGTCGATTGGTTGCCGGGGAGCTGTTTTTT. Protein: CSASSRLVAGELFF.

The V gene is TRBV4-3, the J gene TRBJ1-5; D is uncertain. The germline V gene encodes CDR1 LGHNA and CDR2 YSLEER. V gave up 4 bases and J gave up 0 bases, with 10 bases separating them. The CDR3 length is 15 residues. CDR3 DNA sequence: TGCGCCAGCAGCCGAGCTTTCGGTAGCAATCAGCCCCAGCATTTT. It encodes CASSRAFGSNQPQHF.

In nucleotides, the CDR3 is TGTGCCAGCAGTGTTGGCGCCTGGTCGGCGGGAAACACCATATATTTT. Its translation is CASSVGAWSAGNTIYF. V usage is TRBV6-1 and J usage is TRBJ1-3; no reliable D call. Germline V lookup: CDR1 MNHNS, CDR2 SASEGT. This CDR3 has 16 residues. V was cut by 4 bases and J by 4 bases, with 17 bases left in between.

The chain employs TRBV6-2 or TRBV6-3 and TRBJ1-6; D is possibly TRBD1 (5 bases). The CDR3 sequence is 14 residues long. V gave up 6 bases and J gave up 6 bases, with 12 bases separating them. The germline V gene has CDR1 MNHEY and CDR2 SVGEGT. CDR3: CASRPGAFNSPLHF. CDR3 in DNA: TGTGCCAGCAGGCCCGGGGCGTTTAATTCACCCCTCCACTTT.

V is TRBV15 and J is TRBJ2-1; 13 bases align to TRBD2. V shed 4 bases, J shed 1 base, and the junction held 7 bases outside the gene matches. The CDR3 is 18 residues long. The germline gives CDR1 LNHNV, CDR2 YYDKDF (reference sequence). CDR3 DNA: TGTGCCACCAGCACCAGGACTAGCGGGGGCCGATCCTACAATGAGCAGTTCTTC. As protein: CATSTRTSGGRSYNEQFF. The complete variable domain, with remaining parts taken from reference TRBV15 and TRBJ2-1, reads DAMVIQNPRYQVTQFGKPVTLSCSQTLNHNVMYWYQQKSSQAPKLLFHYYDKDFNNEADTPDNFQSRRPNTSFCFLDIRSPGLGDTAMYLCATSTRTSGGRSYNEQFFGPGTRLTVL.

V and J are TRBV10-3 and TRBJ1-1; no firm D call. CDR1 is ENHRY and CDR2 is SYGVKD in the germline V gene. V was shortened by 3 bases and J by 3 bases, with 11 bases between the two germline ends. The CDR3 is 14 amino acids. CDR3 coding DNA: TGTGCCATCAGTGAACTTGGGTTGGACACTGAAGCTTTCTTT. It codes for CAISELGLDTEAFF.

The J gene is TRBJ1-6, the V gene TRBV20-1; D is unclear. Per the germline V gene, CDR1 is DFQATT and CDR2 is SNEGSKA (reference sequence). V was trimmed by 4 bases and J by 9 bases, leaving 16 bases between them. CDR3 size: 14 residues. The CDR3 here is CSATRGAEGSPLHF. The CDR3 DNA is TGCAGTGCTACTCGTGGCGCCGAGGGTTCACCCCTCCACTTT.